The T cell receptor (beta chain) under discussion was sequenced for a study of T cell clones after liver transplantation. As for the study in general: At least one year of complete immunosuppression withdrawal without enzymes over twice normal defined tolerance. Study-wide points: Donor-reactive sequences fell more than third party-reactive ones, suggesting partial deletion.

Profiling relied on immunoSEQ multiplex PCR, and the TCRdb table lists in-frame clones only, not all of them. The table records some 59,000 clones, about 64% of them present only once. Trimming cost V 7 bases and J 0 bases, with 18 bases left between them. The CDR3 is made up of 16 amino acids. Germline V gene lookup returns CDR1 SGHTA and CDR2 FQGNSA. Worth noting for this clone: Its antigen is currently unknown.

This sequence originates from a human donor who received a liver transplant. The chain has TRBV7-2 and TRBJ1-2; D not resolved. The starting material was CD4+ T cells from blood, obtained before liver transplant. The CDR3 nucleotides are TGTGCCAGCACGCCCACCCCAGTGTCAGCTAACTATGGCTACACCTTC. This sequence encodes CASTPTPVSANYGYTF.